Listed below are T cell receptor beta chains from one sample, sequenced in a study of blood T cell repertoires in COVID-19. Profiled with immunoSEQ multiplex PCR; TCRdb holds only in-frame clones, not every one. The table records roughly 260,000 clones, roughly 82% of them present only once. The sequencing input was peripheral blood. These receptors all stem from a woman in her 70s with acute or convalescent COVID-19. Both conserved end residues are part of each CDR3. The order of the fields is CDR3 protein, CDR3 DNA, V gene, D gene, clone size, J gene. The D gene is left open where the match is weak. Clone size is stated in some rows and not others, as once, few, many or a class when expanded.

CDR3aa: CASSYQGLYEQYF; CDR3nt: TGTGCCAGTAGTTACCAGGGCCTCTACGAGCAGTACTTC; v_gene: TRBV19; d_gene: NA; abundance: NA; j_gene: TRBJ2-7
CDR3aa: CASSLVRRAPSGYGYTF; CDR3nt: TGTGCCAGCAGCTTAGTGAGGAGGGCCCCGAGCGGATATGGCTACACCTTC; v_gene: TRBV13; d_gene: NA; abundance: NA; j_gene: TRBJ1-2
CDR3aa: CASSDRQGRMTGELFF; CDR3nt: TGTGCCAGCAGCGACCGACAGGGGAGGATGACCGGGGAGCTGTTTTTT; v_gene: TRBV7-2; d_gene: TRBD1; abundance: NA; j_gene: TRBJ2-2
CDR3aa: CASVRGVNTEAFF; CDR3nt: TGTGCCAGCGTCCGGGGGGTGAACACTGAAGCTTTCTTT; v_gene: TRBV7-9; d_gene: NA; abundance: few; j_gene: TRBJ1-1
CDR3aa: CASQENTEAFF; CDR3nt: TGTGCCAGTCAGGAGAACACTGAAGCTTTCTTT; v_gene: TRBV25-1; d_gene: NA; abundance: NA; j_gene: TRBJ1-1
CDR3aa: CASSQGSGGAKNIQYF; CDR3nt: TGCGCCAGCAGCCAAGGTAGCGGGGGGGCTAAAAACATTCAGTACTTC; v_gene: TRBV4-1; d_gene: TRBD2; abundance: NA; j_gene: TRBJ2-4
CDR3aa: CASSFEATNEKLFF; CDR3nt: TGTGCCAGCAGTTTCGAGGCAACTAATGAAAAACTGTTTTTT; v_gene: TRBV27; d_gene: NA; abundance: NA; j_gene: TRBJ1-4
CDR3aa: CASSLDRGYGYTF; CDR3nt: TGTGCCAGCAGCTTGGACAGGGGGTATGGCTACACCTTC; v_gene: TRBV5-4; d_gene: TRBD1; abundance: NA; j_gene: TRBJ1-2
CDR3aa: CASSLRLAGGYEQYF; CDR3nt: TGTGCCAGCAGTCTTCGACTAGCGGGGGGTTACGAGCAGTACTTC; v_gene: TRBV6-5; d_gene: TRBD2; abundance: NA; j_gene: TRBJ2-7
CDR3aa: CASSFGQGPYF; CDR3nt: TGTGCCAGCAGTTTTGGGCAGGGGCCGTATTTT; v_gene: TRBV6-6; d_gene: NA; abundance: NA; j_gene: TRBJ2-3
CDR3aa: CASRPVSSYNSPLHF; CDR3nt: TGTGCCAGCAGGCCAGTCAGCTCCTATAATTCACCCCTCCACTTT; v_gene: TRBV2; d_gene: NA; abundance: NA; j_gene: TRBJ1-6
CDR3aa: CSVGGTGTNQPQHF; CDR3nt: TGCAGCGTTGGTGGGACAGGGACAAATCAGCCCCAGCATTTT; v_gene: TRBV29-1; d_gene: TRBD1; abundance: NA; j_gene: TRBJ1-5
CDR3aa: CASSDRGNYGYTF; CDR3nt: TGTGCCAGTAGCGACAGGGGCAACTATGGCTACACCTTC; v_gene: TRBV19; d_gene: TRBD1; abundance: once; j_gene: TRBJ1-2
CDR3aa: CASSYSRGTVRDTQYF; CDR3nt: TGTGCCAGCAGTTACAGTAGGGGGACCGTACGCGATACGCAGTATTTT; v_gene: TRBV6-2/TRBV6-3; d_gene: NA; abundance: NA; j_gene: TRBJ2-3